These 14 T cell receptor beta chains originate from one sample sequenced in a study of CD8 T cells in Susac syndrome. When the RNA was reverse transcribed, random hexamers were used with an input of about 0.5 to 1 ug. MiXCR was run by TCRdb on the immunoSEQ multiplex PCR reads, yielding one entry per CDR3 protein. Of approximately 140,000 distinct CDR3 sequences listed, 85% to 95% are singletons. The specimen was CD8+ T cells from PBMCs. These receptors originate from a human donor in good health.

This chain joins TRBV27 and TRBJ1-2; D unresolved. Between the trimmed V and J ends, which lost 2 bases and 0 bases, there was a span of 4 bases. Germline V gene sequence: CDR1 MNHEY, CDR2 SMNVEV (reference sequence). The CDR3 contains 13 residues. Here the CDR3 DNA reads TGTGCCAGCAGTTTAACGACTAACTATGGCTACACCTTC. Protein product: CASSLTTNYGYTF.

This clonotype has just one count. The rearrangement joins TRBV9 to TRBJ2-5; the D is unclear. The CDR3 extends over 13 amino acids. Germline V gives CDR1 SGDLS, CDR2 YYNGEE. Trimming cost V 1 base and J 5 bases, with 9 bases left between them. CDR3 sequence: CASSVSGRETQYF. As DNA, the CDR3 is TGTGCCAGCAGCGTATCTGGGCGCGAGACCCAGTACTTC.

In DNA form, the CDR3 reads TGTGCCAGCAGCCAAGCCCCCGGAACGCAGTATTTT. This encodes CASSQAPGTQYF. This chain uses TRBV14 with TRBJ2-3; no clear D. The CDR3 runs 12 residues. Germline values: CDR1 SGHDN, CDR2 FVKESK. V was cut by 1 base and J by 9 bases, with 8 bases left in between.

V is TRBV20-1 and J is TRBJ2-7; no firm D call. Per the germline V gene, CDR1 is DFQATT and CDR2 is SNEGSKA (reference sequence). The CDR3 consists of 12 residues. V was shortened by 1 base and J by 1 base, with 5 bases between the two germline ends. CDR3 region: CSARAESYEQYF. In DNA form, the CDR3 reads TGCAGTGCTAGAGCGGAATCCTACGAGCAGTACTTC.

V and J are TRBV7-9 and TRBJ1-1, with D possibly matching TRBD1 (6 bases). CDR3 length: 17 residues. Germline CDR1 reads SEHNR; CDR2 reads FQNEAQ (reference sequence). V lost 2 bases to trimming and J lost 0 bases, with 16 bases between them. The CDR3 coding sequence is TGTGCCAGCAGCTTACAACGGACGTGGGGGCTGAACACTGAAGCTTTCTTT. Protein: CASSLQRTWGLNTEAFF.

This chain joins TRBV23-1 and TRBJ1-2; D possibly corresponds to TRBD1 (5 bases). TRBV23-1 carries the ORF label, with uncertain function. V was clipped by 2 bases and J by 4 bases, with 17 bases between them. The CDR3 runs to 16 residues. CDR3 coding DNA: TGCGCCAGCAGTCAAAACCCCCTTCCAGGGAGCTATGGCTACACCTTC. It yields the protein CASSQNPLPGSYGYTF.

This chain uses TRBV12-3 or TRBV12-4 with TRBJ2-7; the D gene is possibly TRBD2 (5 bases). V was pared by 3 bases and J by 0 bases, with 9 bases between. This CDR3 region has 14 residues. CDR3 bases: TGTGCCAGCAGTTTTGGAGGTCTCTCCTACGAGCAGTACTTC. It encodes CASSFGGLSYEQYF.

The rearrangement uses TRBV12-3 or TRBV12-4 and TRBJ2-3, with a possible D match to TRBD1 (6 bases). The CDR3 totals 13 residues. Trimming removed 5 bases at V and 2 bases at J, with 8 bases between. The CDR3 sequence is CASSNRDTDTQYF. The CDR3 nucleotides are TGTGCCAGCAGTAACAGGGACACAGATACGCAGTATTTT.

The V call is TRBV7-9, the J call TRBJ1-1; D is possibly TRBD1 (5 bases). The V end lost 4 bases, the J end lost 0 bases, and 15 bases lay between the germline ends. The CDR3 sequence is 16 residues long. Germline V CDR1 and CDR2: SEHNR, FQNEAQ (reference sequence). The CDR3 sequence is CASSSHDSDMNTEAFF. For the CDR3, the DNA is TGTGCCAGCAGCTCACATGACAGTGACATGAACACTGAAGCTTTCTTT.

The gene calls are TRBV4-2 and TRBJ2-7, with 9 positions matching TRBD2. The CDR3 loop spans 19 amino acids. V dropped 2 bases and J dropped 3; count of bases not matched to a gene: 17. The germline V gene has CDR1 LGHNA and CDR2 YNFKEQ. DNA of the CDR3: TGTGCCAGCAGCCAAATGCCCGGGGGACTAGCCTGGGGGCACTACGAGCAGTACTTC. Its translation is CASSQMPGGLAWGHYEQYF.

This chain links TRBV27 with TRBJ2-1; D is unresolved. This CDR3 has 12 amino acids. Germline V lookup: CDR1 MNHEY, CDR2 SMNVEV (reference sequence). Trimming took 7 bases from V and 9 from J, leaving 13 bases between them. CDR3 in DNA: TGTGCCAGCACCGGATCTTTTCGTGAGCAGTTCTTC. Encoded protein: CASTGSFREQFF.

The V call is TRBV7-9, the J call TRBJ2-1; D gene unclear. The V end lost 2 bases, the J end lost 5 bases, and 7 bases lay between the germline ends. In germline, CDR1 is SEHNR, CDR2 FQNEAQ (reference sequence). The CDR3 has 13 residues. CDR3 sequence reads: CASSLYVDNEQFF. The CDR3 DNA follows: TGTGCCAGCAGCTTATATGTAGACAATGAGCAGTTCTTC.

The rearrangement uses TRBV27 and TRBJ2-7; TRBD2 is a possible D gene (5 bases). Germline CDR1 and CDR2: MNHEY and SMNVEV (reference sequence). This CDR3 is 14 amino acids long. Trimming shortened V by 8 bases and J by 2 bases, and 16 bases separated the two germline ends. The CDR3 nucleotides are TGTGCCAGCTCCCTGAGGGCTGGGGCCTACGAGCAGTACTTC. The encoded protein is CASSLRAGAYEQYF.

The V gene is TRBV29-1, the J gene TRBJ2-7; the match to TRBD2 covers 10 bases. Trimming cost V 2 bases and J 2 bases; bases outside gene matches: 6. The CDR3 contains 15 residues. Germline lookup yields CDR1 SQVTM and CDR2 ANQGSEA. The CDR3 loop reads CSVENRLAGAYEQYF. The CDR3 region has the DNA TGCAGCGTTGAAAACAGGCTAGCGGGAGCCTACGAGCAGTACTTC.